These T cell receptor beta chains were read from a single sample in a study of T cell repertoires in cytomegalovirus infection. Their target antigens are unknown. Each CDR3 protein is one row after TCRdb ran MiXCR on the reads. The sample consists of approximately 340,000 distinct CDR3 sequences, almost 30% of them appearing once. This specimen was cultured PBMCs, taken from culture after CMV antigen stimulation. Receptors were obtained from a human donor in good health (CMV status not recorded). Some clones in this sample may be carry-over from other donors' samples. CDR3s include the opening cysteine and the closing phenylalanine or tryptophan. The order of the fields is D gene, J gene, clone size, V gene, CDR3 protein, CDR3 DNA. D genes are given only for firm matches. Clone size is not always given. Where it is, it says once, few, many or a class for expanded clones.

NA | TRBJ2-5 | few | TRBV7-2 | CASSLFSETQYF | TGTGCCAGCAGCTTATTTTCGGAGACCCAGTACTTC
NA | TRBJ2-2 | NA | TRBV19 | CASSIWGNTGELFF | TGTGCCAGTAGTATCTGGGGTAACACCGGGGAGCTGTTTTTT
TRBD1 | TRBJ1-2 | few | TRBV4-1 | CASSQDRTGYGYTF | TGCGCCAGCAGCCAAGATAGGACAGGTTATGGCTACACCTTC
NA | TRBJ2-1 | NA | TRBV7-6 | CASSLETWGADEQFF | TGTGCCAGCAGCTTAGAGACATGGGGAGCGGATGAGCAGTTCTTC
NA | TRBJ2-1 | many | TRBV7-6 | CASLAGPYNEQFF | TGTGCCTCCCTAGCTGGCCCGTACAATGAGCAGTTCTTC
NA | TRBJ2-3 | few | TRBV12-3/TRBV12-4 | CASSFGGYTDTQYF | TGTGCCAGCAGTTTCGGGGGATATACAGATACGCAGTATTTT
TRBD1 | TRBJ2-7 | NA | TRBV19 | CASSINRGTYEQYF | TGTGCCAGTAGTATCAACAGGGGAACGTACGAGCAGTACTTC
NA | TRBJ1-2 | few | TRBV7-3 | CASSQRGGHGYTF | TGTGCCAGCAGCCAAAGGGGGGGGCATGGCTACACCTTC
TRBD1 | TRBJ2-3 | NA | TRBV29-1 | CSVEDLGQGGDTQYF | TGCAGCGTTGAAGATCTGGGACAGGGGGGAGATACGCAGTATTTT
TRBD2 | TRBJ2-5 | NA | TRBV19 | CASNGVAGAEETQYF | TGTGCCAGTAATGGAGTAGCGGGAGCAGAAGAGACCCAGTACTTC
NA | TRBJ1-5 | few | TRBV11-2 | CASSFTGDPNQPQHF | TGTGCCAGCAGCTTTACCGGGGACCCTAATCAGCCCCAGCATTTT
TRBD1 | TRBJ2-2 | NA | TRBV2 | CASRTTGNGELFF | TGTGCCAGCAGGACGACAGGGAACGGGGAGCTGTTTTTT
TRBD1 | TRBJ1-4 | few | TRBV7-9 | CASSSGTGGEKLFF | TGTGCCAGCAGCTCCGGGACAGGGGGTGAAAAACTGTTTTTT
NA | TRBJ1-1 | NA | TRBV5-6 | CASSFYAANTEAFF | TGTGCCAGCAGCTTTTACGCAGCGAACACTGAAGCTTTCTTT
NA | TRBJ1-2 | NA | TRBV7-9 | CASSLSVTGYGYTF | TGTGCCAGCAGCTTATCGGTTACAGGATATGGCTACACCTTC
TRBD1 | TRBJ1-2 | NA | TRBV28 | CASSSLTGGQVNYGYTF | TGTGCCAGCAGTTCCCTAACAGGGGGCCAAGTTAACTATGGCTACACCTTC
TRBD1 | TRBJ1-1 | NA | TRBV10-3 | CAISDPTGGSEAFF | TGTGCCATCAGTGACCCCACAGGGGGGTCTGAAGCTTTCTTT
NA | TRBJ2-1 | few | TRBV6-6 | CASSYSGIAIYNEQFF | TGTGCCAGCAGTTACTCCGGGATTGCAATTTACAATGAGCAGTTCTTC
TRBD1 | TRBJ2-7 | once | TRBV12-3/TRBV12-4 | CASSLRQGPYEQYF | TGTGCCAGCAGTTTAAGACAGGGGCCCTACGAGCAGTACTTC
TRBD1 | TRBJ1-1 | many | TRBV28 | CASSLLGQGRNTEAFF | TGTGCCAGCAGTCTCCTAGGACAGGGCCGGAACACTGAAGCTTTCTTT
NA | TRBJ2-6 | NA | TRBV7-2 | CASSLGGRGSGANVLTF | TGTGCCAGCAGCTTAGGGGGTAGAGGGAGTGGGGCCAACGTCCTGACTTTC
NA | TRBJ1-2 | few | TRBV28 | CASFFSNYGYTF | TGTGCCAGTTTCTTTTCCAACTATGGCTACACCTTC
NA | TRBJ1-2 | NA | TRBV3-1 | CASSRLDYGYTF | TGTGCCAGCAGCCGGCTGGACTATGGCTACACCTTC
NA | TRBJ2-1 | many | TRBV7-2 | CASSLSAALNIYNEQFF | TGTGCCAGCAGCTTATCGGCAGCCCTAAATATCTACAATGAGCAGTTCTTC
NA | TRBJ2-1 | NA | TRBV7-9 | CASSSKRAEQFF | TGTGCCAGCAGCTCGAAGCGGGCCGAGCAGTTCTTC
TRBD1 | TRBJ1-2 | NA | TRBV2 | CASSVDRDLGGYTF | TGTGCCAGCAGTGTGGACAGGGACCTCGGTGGCTACACCTTC
TRBD1 | TRBJ2-7 | NA | TRBV7-3 | CASSFITGQGFDGEQYF | TGTGCCAGCAGCTTTATAACGGGACAGGGGTTCGACGGCGAGCAGTACTTC
NA | TRBJ2-1 | few | TRBV19 | CASSIGGAYNEQFF | TGTGCCAGTAGTATAGGAGGGGCCTACAATGAGCAGTTCTTC
TRBD1 | TRBJ1-5 | few | TRBV24-1 | CATSDPGTGNQPQHF | TGTGCCACCAGTGACCCTGGGACAGGCAATCAGCCCCAGCATTTT
TRBD1 | TRBJ1-2 | few | TRBV11-2 | CASSRWDRVVNDGYTF | TGTGCCAGCAGCCGCTGGGACAGGGTGGTAAACGATGGCTACACCTTC
NA | TRBJ2-1 | NA | TRBV4-2 | CASSQERLVGEQFF | TGTGCCAGCAGCCAAGAGAGACTAGTGGGGGAGCAGTTCTTC
NA | TRBJ2-1 | NA | TRBV6-2/TRBV6-3 | CASSGGGPTYNEQFF | TGTGCCAGCAGTGGGGGGGGGCCCACCTACAATGAGCAGTTCTTC
NA | TRBJ1-1 | NA | TRBV2 | CASSDRFPRFEAFF | TGTGCCAGCAGTGACCGTTTCCCAAGGTTTGAAGCTTTCTTT
NA | TRBJ2-3 | NA | TRBV27 | CASSSWGGVGADTQYF | TGTGCCAGCAGTTCCTGGGGCGGCGTGGGTGCAGATACGCAGTATTTT
TRBD1 | TRBJ1-6 | NA | TRBV19 | CASTAIEGANSPLHF | TGTGCCAGTACCGCGATCGAGGGGGCTAATTCACCCCTCCACTTT
TRBD2 | TRBJ2-3 | NA | TRBV20-1 | CSARVASGGSTDTQYF | TGCAGTGCTAGAGTCGCTAGCGGGGGCAGCACAGATACGCAGTATTTT
NA | TRBJ1-1 | few | TRBV7-2 | CASSLDRWDTEAFF | TGTGCCAGCAGCTTAGACCGGTGGGACACTGAAGCTTTCTTT
TRBD1 | TRBJ2-1 | NA | TRBV7-9 | CATSLDRGDEQFF | TGTGCCACCTCCCTTGACAGGGGCGATGAGCAGTTCTTC
NA | TRBJ2-6 | few | TRBV28 | CASSSYRSSGANVLTF | TGTGCCAGCAGTTCCTATCGATCATCTGGGGCCAACGTCCTGACTTTC
NA | TRBJ2-5 | few | TRBV10-3 | CAISESRSRGETQYF | TGTGCCATCAGTGAGAGTCGGAGCCGCGGGGAGACCCAGTACTTC
NA | TRBJ1-2 | few | TRBV10-3 | CAISGPGSIRGYTF | TGTGCCATCAGTGGCCCGGGCTCCATTCGGGGCTACACCTTC
TRBD2 | TRBJ2-3 | few | TRBV12-3/TRBV12-4 | CASSRSGSGTDTQYF | TGTGCCAGCAGCCGCAGCGGGAGCGGCACAGATACGCAGTATTTT
NA | TRBJ2-5 | many | TRBV7-8 | CASSLGVLVQALQETQYF | TGTGCCAGCAGCTTAGGAGTGCTTGTGCAGGCACTTCAAGAGACCCAGTACTTC
TRBD1 | TRBJ2-1 | NA | TRBV4-1 | CASSRSGTGVDEQFF | TGCGCCAGCAGCCGCTCCGGGACAGGGGTTGATGAGCAGTTCTTC
NA | TRBJ2-2 | NA | TRBV19 | CASINGRLNTGELFF | TGTGCCAGCATAAACGGACGGCTGAACACCGGGGAGCTGTTTTTT
NA | TRBJ2-1 | NA | TRBV24-1 | CATSDLQSSAYNEQFF | TGTGCCACCAGTGATTTGCAGTCTAGCGCATACAATGAGCAGTTCTTC
NA | TRBJ2-6 | NA | TRBV6-5 | CASSYSRGISGANVLTF | TGTGCCAGCAGTTACTCTCGAGGGATTTCCGGGGCCAACGTCCTGACTTTC
NA | TRBJ1-5 | few | TRBV11-2 | CASSLVRGPGNQPQHF | TGTGCCAGCAGCTTAGTCCGGGGACCGGGCAATCAGCCCCAGCATTTT
NA | TRBJ1-2 | few | TRBV7-2 | CASSLKGGYGYTF | TGTGCCAGCAGCTTAAAGGGCGGCTATGGCTACACCTTC
NA | TRBJ1-1 | once | TRBV29-1 | CSVGNSGNTEAFF | TGCAGCGTTGGGAACAGCGGGAACACTGAAGCTTTCTTT
NA | TRBJ2-7 | many | TRBV12-3/TRBV12-4 | CASSLAEGAYEQYF | TGTGCCAGCAGTTTAGCGGAAGGGGCCTACGAGCAGTACTTC
NA | TRBJ1-2 | NA | TRBV10-3 | CAASPQGKGYTF | TGTGCCGCGTCTCCGCAGGGTAAGGGCTACACCTTC
NA | TRBJ2-2 | NA | TRBV12-3/TRBV12-4 | CASSSFDLSTGELFF | TGTGCCAGCAGTTCCTTTGATCTGTCCACCGGGGAGCTGTTTTTT
NA | TRBJ2-1 | NA | TRBV5-4 | CASSFTSNNEQFF | TGTGCCAGCAGCTTTACATCGAACAATGAGCAGTTCTTC
NA | TRBJ1-4 | NA | TRBV7-2 | CASSRLGEKLFF | TGTGCCAGCAGCCGCCTAGGTGAAAAACTGTTTTTT
NA | TRBJ2-3 | NA | TRBV20-1 | CSARDRTEATDTQYF | TGCAGTGCTAGAGATAGGACAGAGGCCACAGATACGCAGTATTTT
TRBD1 | TRBJ1-5 | many | TRBV28 | CASSPNRGGDSNQPQHF | TGTGCCAGCAGTCCTAACAGGGGAGGAGATAGCAATCAGCCCCAGCATTTT
NA | TRBJ1-3 | NA | TRBV19 | CASSIAVSDSGNTIYF | TGTGCCAGTAGTATTGCGGTTTCTGACTCTGGAAACACCATATATTTT
TRBD1 | TRBJ2-3 | many | TRBV6-1 | CASGDRDTDTQYF | TGTGCCAGCGGGGACAGGGACACAGATACGCAGTATTTT